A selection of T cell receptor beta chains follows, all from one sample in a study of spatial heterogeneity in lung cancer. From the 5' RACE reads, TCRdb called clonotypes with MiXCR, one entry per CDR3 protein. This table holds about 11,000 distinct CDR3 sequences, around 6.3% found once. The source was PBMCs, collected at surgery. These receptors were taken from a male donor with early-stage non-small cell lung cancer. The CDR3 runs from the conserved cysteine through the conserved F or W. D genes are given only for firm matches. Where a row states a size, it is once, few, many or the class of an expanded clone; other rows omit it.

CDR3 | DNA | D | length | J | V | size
CAWSGKRLGKGEQFF | TGTGCCTGGAGTGGCAAGCGACTAGGGAAAGGAGAGCAGTTCTTC | NA | 15 | TRBJ2-1 | TRBV30 | many
CATSDPSLDANEQFF | TGTGCCACCAGTGATCCAAGCTTAGATGCCAATGAGCAGTTCTTC | NA | 15 | TRBJ2-1 | TRBV24-1 | medium-sized
CASSDRGTEAFF | TGTGCCAGCTCGGATCGGGGAACTGAAGCTTTCTTT | NA | 12 | TRBJ1-1 | TRBV27 | few
CASSLSGSPNEQFF | TGTGCCAGCAGCTTGAGCGGGAGCCCCAATGAGCAGTTCTTC | TRBD2 | 14 | TRBJ2-1 | TRBV7-9 | few
CSARDNLGVYEQYF | TGCAGTGCTAGAGATAACCTTGGCGTTTACGAGCAGTACTTC | NA | 14 | TRBJ2-7 | TRBV20-1 | many
CASSPRTGGSEQYF | TGTGCCAGCTCACCACGGACCGGGGGGTCCGAGCAGTACTTC | TRBD2 | 14 | TRBJ2-7 | TRBV18 | NA
CASSPRRGNTEAFF | TGTGCCAGCAGTCCTAGGAGAGGGAACACTGAAGCTTTCTTT | NA | 14 | TRBJ1-1 | TRBV12-3/TRBV12-4 | many
CAISEGDTTTGYTF | TGTGCCATCAGTGAAGGGGACACTACTACGGGCTACACCTTC | NA | 14 | TRBJ1-2 | TRBV10-3 | medium-sized
CASSPMPTSWDTQYF | TGTGCCAGCAGCCCCATGCCGACTAGCTGGGATACGCAGTATTTT | TRBD2 | 15 | TRBJ2-3 | TRBV7-3 | NA
CASSPQPSGALSYFSYNEQFF | TGCGCCAGCAGCCCCCAACCTAGCGGGGCCTTATCCTACTTCTCCTACAATGAGCAGTTCTTC | TRBD2 | 21 | TRBJ2-1 | TRBV5-1 | few
CASSLKRSGTYEQYF | TGTGCCAGCAGCTTAAAAAGGTCTGGAACCTACGAGCAGTACTTC | NA | 15 | TRBJ2-7 | TRBV7-2 | many
CASSLEGGTEAFF | TGCGCCAGCAGCTTGGAAGGGGGCACTGAAGCTTTCTTT | NA | 13 | TRBJ1-1 | TRBV5-1 | many
CASSRSGLAVFTDTQYF | TGTGCCAGCTCACGATCGGGACTAGCGGTTTTCACAGATACGCAGTATTTT | TRBD2 | 17 | TRBJ2-3 | TRBV18 | NA
CASSERRPDYNEQFF | TGTGCCAGCAGTGAGCGTCGGCCCGACTACAATGAGCAGTTCTTC | NA | 15 | TRBJ2-1 | TRBV25-1 | NA
CASSLAAPWGGELFF | TGCGCCAGCAGCCTAGCGGCGCCCTGGGGCGGGGAGCTGTTTTTT | TRBD2 | 15 | TRBJ2-2 | TRBV5-1 | many
CASLTGNSNQPQHF | TGTGCCAGTCTTACAGGGAATAGCAATCAGCCCCAGCATTTT | NA | 14 | TRBJ1-5 | TRBV19 | few
CASSLALAGVNEQFF | TGCGCCAGCAGCTTGGCACTAGCGGGAGTCAATGAGCAGTTCTTC | TRBD2 | 15 | TRBJ2-1 | TRBV5-1 | few
CASMKGVATHGDTQYF | TGTGCCAGCATGAAGGGGGTAGCGACACACGGAGATACGCAGTATTTT | NA | 16 | TRBJ2-3 | TRBV2 | NA
CASSLERYPDTQYF | TGCGCCAGCAGCTTGGAGAGGTACCCAGATACGCAGTATTTT | NA | 14 | TRBJ2-3 | TRBV5-1 | many
CSAAEGGFAGELFF | TGCAGTGCTGCCGAGGGGGGATTCGCCGGGGAGCTGTTTTTT | NA | 14 | TRBJ2-2 | TRBV20-1 | NA
CASSYSKDTQYF | TGTGCCAGCAGTTACTCGAAAGATACGCAGTATTTT | NA | 12 | TRBJ2-3 | TRBV6-2/TRBV6-3 | few
CASSVEQRVGTQYF | TGTGCCAGCAGCGTAGAGCAGCGTGTGGGGACCCAGTACTTC | NA | 14 | TRBJ2-5 | TRBV9 | medium-sized
CSARGPDLPYEQYF | TGCAGTGCCCGGGGCCCGGACCTTCCCTACGAGCAGTACTTC | NA | 14 | TRBJ2-7 | TRBV20-1 | NA
CASSQVAGGPYNEQFF | TGCGCCAGCAGCCAAGTAGCGGGAGGGCCCTACAATGAGCAGTTCTTC | TRBD2 | 16 | TRBJ2-1 | TRBV4-1 | medium-sized
CASSQEVTLYEQYF | TGCGCCAGCAGCCAAGAGGTCACCCTTTACGAGCAGTACTTC | NA | 14 | TRBJ2-7 | TRBV4-1 | medium-sized
CASSLQGPLPHF | TGTGCCAGCAGCTTACAGGGACCGCTCCCCCACTTC | NA | 12 | TRBJ2-7 | TRBV5-5 | many